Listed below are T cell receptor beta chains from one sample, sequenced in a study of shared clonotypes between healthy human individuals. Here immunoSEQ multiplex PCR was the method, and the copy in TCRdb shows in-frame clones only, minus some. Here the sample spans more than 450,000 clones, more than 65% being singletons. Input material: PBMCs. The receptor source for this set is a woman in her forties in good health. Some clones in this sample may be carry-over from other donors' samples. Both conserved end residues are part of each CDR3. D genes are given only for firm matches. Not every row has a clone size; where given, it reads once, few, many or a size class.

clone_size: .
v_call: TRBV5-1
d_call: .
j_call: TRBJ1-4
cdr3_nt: TGCGCCAGCAGCTTCGGGGAATCACGTGAAAAACTGTTTTTT
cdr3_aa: CASSFGESREKLFF

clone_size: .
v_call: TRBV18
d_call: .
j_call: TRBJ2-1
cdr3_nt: TGTGCCAGCTCACCACCGGGAGGTTACAATGAGCAGTTCTTC
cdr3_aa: CASSPPGGYNEQFF

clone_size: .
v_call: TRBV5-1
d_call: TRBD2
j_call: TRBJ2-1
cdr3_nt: TGCGCCAGCAGCTTGGGGCTAGCGGGAGGGATGGGGCCCTACAATGAGCAGTTCTTC
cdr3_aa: CASSLGLAGGMGPYNEQFF

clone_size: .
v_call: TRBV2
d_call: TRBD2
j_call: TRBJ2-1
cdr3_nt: TGTGCCAGCAGTGAATTCGGCCCGGGGGGTTACAATGAGCAGTTCTTC
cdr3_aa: CASSEFGPGGYNEQFF

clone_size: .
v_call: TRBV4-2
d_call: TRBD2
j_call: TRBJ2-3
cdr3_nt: TGTGCCAGCAGCCAATTAGCGGGAGTGATGACAGATACGCAGTATTTT
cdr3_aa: CASSQLAGVMTDTQYF

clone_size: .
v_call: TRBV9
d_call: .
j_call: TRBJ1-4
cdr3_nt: TGTGCCAGCAGCGTAGGAAGGGGTTCTATTGAAAAACTGTTTTTT
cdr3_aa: CASSVGRGSIEKLFF

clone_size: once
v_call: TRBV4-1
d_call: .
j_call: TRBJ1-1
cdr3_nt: TGCGCCAGCAGCCAAGACGGGGGGAACACTGAAGCTTTCTTT
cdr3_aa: CASSQDGGNTEAFF

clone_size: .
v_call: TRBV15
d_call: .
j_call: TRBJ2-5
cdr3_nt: TGTGCCACCAGCCACCAGACCCTCTCCCTAGCGGAGACCCAGTACTTC
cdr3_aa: CATSHQTLSLAETQYF

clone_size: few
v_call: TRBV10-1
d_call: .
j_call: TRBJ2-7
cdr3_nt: TGCGCCAGCAGGGGGGGCGGGAGACCCTACGAGCAGTACTTC
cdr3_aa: CASRGGGRPYEQYF

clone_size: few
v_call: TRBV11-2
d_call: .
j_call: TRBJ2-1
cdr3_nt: TGTGCCAGCAGCTTCAGAGGCTCCTACAATGAGCAGTTCTTC
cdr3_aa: CASSFRGSYNEQFF

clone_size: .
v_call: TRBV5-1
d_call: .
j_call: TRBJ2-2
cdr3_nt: TGCGCCAGCAGCGCGACCGGGACTCCGAACACCGGGGAGCTGTTTTTT
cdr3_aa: CASSATGTPNTGELFF

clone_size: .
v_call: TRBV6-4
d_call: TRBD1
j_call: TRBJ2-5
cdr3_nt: TGTGCCAGCAGTCAGACAGGGGAACAAGAGACCCAGTACTTC
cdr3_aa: CASSQTGEQETQYF

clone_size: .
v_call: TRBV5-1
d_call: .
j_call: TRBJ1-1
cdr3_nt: TGCGCCAGCAGCTTTTCCGGCAGAATTAACACTGAAGCTTTCTTT
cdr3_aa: CASSFSGRINTEAFF

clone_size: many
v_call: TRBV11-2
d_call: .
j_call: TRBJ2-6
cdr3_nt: TGTGCCAGCAGCGTCAACGTCCTGACTTTC
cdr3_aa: CASSVNVLTF

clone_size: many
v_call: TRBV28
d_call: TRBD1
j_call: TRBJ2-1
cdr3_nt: TGTGCCAGCAGTGCTCTAGGGACAGCCATCTACAATGAGCAGTTCTTC
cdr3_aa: CASSALGTAIYNEQFF

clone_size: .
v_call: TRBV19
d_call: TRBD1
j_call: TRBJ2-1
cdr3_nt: TGTGCCAGCTCCGGGACAGACTTCTCCTACAATGAGCAGTTCTTC
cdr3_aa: CASSGTDFSYNEQFF

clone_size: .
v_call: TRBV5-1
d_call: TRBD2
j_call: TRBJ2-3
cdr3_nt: TGCGCCAGCAGCTTGGAAGCGGGAGGGCTGGATACGCAGTATTTT
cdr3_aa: CASSLEAGGLDTQYF

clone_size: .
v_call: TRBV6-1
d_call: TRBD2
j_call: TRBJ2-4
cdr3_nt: TGTGCCAGCAGTGAACTAGCGGGAGGGCCCAAAAACATTCAGTACTTC
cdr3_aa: CASSELAGGPKNIQYF

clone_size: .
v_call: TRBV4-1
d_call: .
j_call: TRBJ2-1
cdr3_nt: TGCGCCAGCAGCCGTGACTCGAGCTCCTACAATGAGCAGTTCTTC
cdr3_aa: CASSRDSSSYNEQFF

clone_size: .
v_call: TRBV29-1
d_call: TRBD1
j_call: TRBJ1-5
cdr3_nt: TGCAGCGTTGAGGGGACAGGGGGAATGCCCCAGCATTTT
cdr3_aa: CSVEGTGGMPQHF

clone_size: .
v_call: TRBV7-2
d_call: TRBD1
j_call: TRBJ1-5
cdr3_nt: TGTGCCAGCAGCCGAGCCGGGACAGACAATCAGCCCCAGCATTTT
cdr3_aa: CASSRAGTDNQPQHF

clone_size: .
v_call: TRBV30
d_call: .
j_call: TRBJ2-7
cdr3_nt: TGTGCCTGGAATTTAGGGCATTGGGGGGAGCAGTACTTC
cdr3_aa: CAWNLGHWGEQYF

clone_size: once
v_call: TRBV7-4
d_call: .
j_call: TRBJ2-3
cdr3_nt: TGTGCCAGCAGCTTAGCGGGAGGCGGGATGAGTTCTTCTACAGATACGCAGTATTTT
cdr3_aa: CASSLAGGGMSSSTDTQYF

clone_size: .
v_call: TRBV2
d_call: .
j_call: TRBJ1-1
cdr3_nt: TGTGCCAGCAGTGTTCGTAAGGATCCGTACACTGAAGCTTTCTTT
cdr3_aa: CASSVRKDPYTEAFF

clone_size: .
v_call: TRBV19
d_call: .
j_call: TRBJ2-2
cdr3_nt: TGTGCCAGTAGTGGTGAGGGGGCCGGGGAGCTGTTTTTT
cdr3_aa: CASSGEGAGELFF

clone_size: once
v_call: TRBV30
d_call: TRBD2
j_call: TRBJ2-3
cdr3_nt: TGTGCCTGGGAGCGGGACACAGATACGCAGTATTTT
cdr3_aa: CAWERDTDTQYF

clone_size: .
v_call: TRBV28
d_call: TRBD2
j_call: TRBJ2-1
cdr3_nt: TGTGCCAGTCTTGCGTGGGAGGGGTACTCCTACAATGAGCAGTTCTTC
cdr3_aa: CASLAWEGYSYNEQFF

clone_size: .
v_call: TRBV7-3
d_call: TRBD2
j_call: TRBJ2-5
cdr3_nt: TGTGCCAGCAGCCGGGGACTACGGGAGACCCAGTACTTC
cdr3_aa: CASSRGLRETQYF

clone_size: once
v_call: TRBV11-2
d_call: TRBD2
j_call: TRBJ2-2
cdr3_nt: TGTGCCAGCAGGCGACCGGGACTAGGCCTTTCGGCCGGGGAGCTGTTTTTT
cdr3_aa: CASRRPGLGLSAGELFF

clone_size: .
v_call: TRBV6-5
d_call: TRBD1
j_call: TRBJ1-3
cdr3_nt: TGTGCCAGCAGTTACGGACAGGGTGGAAACACCATATATTTT
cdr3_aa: CASSYGQGGNTIYF

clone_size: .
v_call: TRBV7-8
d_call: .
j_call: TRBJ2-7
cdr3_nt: TGTGCCAGCAGTACTACCCGGGTGGAGCAGTACTTC
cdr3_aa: CASSTTRVEQYF

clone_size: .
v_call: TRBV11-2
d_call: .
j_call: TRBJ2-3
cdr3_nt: TGTGCCAGCAGCTTCACCGGGGCTCACACAGATACGCAGTATTTT
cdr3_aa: CASSFTGAHTDTQYF

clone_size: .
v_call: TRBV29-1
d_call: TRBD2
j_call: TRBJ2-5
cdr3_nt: TGCAGCGTGTTCGGGACTAGCGGGAGCGGGGAGACCCAGTACTTC
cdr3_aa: CSVFGTSGSGETQYF

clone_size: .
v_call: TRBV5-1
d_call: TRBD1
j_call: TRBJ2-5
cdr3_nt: TGCGCCAGCAGCTTGGGGACAGGGGGCTGGGAGACCCAGTACTTC
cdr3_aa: CASSLGTGGWETQYF

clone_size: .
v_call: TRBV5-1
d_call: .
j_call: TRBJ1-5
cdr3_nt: TGCGCCAGCAGCTTGGGTCAAAATCAGCCCCAGCATTTT
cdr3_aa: CASSLGQNQPQHF

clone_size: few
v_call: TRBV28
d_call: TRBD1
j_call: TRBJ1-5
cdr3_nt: TGTGCCAGCAACAGGGGTGACAATCAGCCCCAGCATTTT
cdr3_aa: CASNRGDNQPQHF

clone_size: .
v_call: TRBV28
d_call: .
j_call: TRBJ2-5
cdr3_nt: TGTGCCAGCAAGCAAGTTGGGACCCAAGAGACCCAGTACTTC
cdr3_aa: CASKQVGTQETQYF

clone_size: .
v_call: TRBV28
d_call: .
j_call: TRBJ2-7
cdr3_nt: TGTGCCAGCTTTGAGGCGGGGAACGCCTACGAGCAGTACTTC
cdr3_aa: CASFEAGNAYEQYF

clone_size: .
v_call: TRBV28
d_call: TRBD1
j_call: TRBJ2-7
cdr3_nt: TGTGCCAGCAGTAGGGGGACAGGGGACCTCTACGAGCAGTACTTC
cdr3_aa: CASSRGTGDLYEQYF

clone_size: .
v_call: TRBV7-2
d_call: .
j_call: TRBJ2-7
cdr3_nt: TGTGCCAGCAGCCCCGGGACGTTCTCCTACGAGCAGTACTTC
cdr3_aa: CASSPGTFSYEQYF

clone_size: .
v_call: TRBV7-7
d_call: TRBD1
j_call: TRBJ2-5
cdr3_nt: TGTGCCAGCAGCTTAGGGACAGGGTACCAAGAGACCCAGTACTTC
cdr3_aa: CASSLGTGYQETQYF

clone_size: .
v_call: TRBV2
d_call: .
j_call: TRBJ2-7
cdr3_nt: TGTGCCAGCAGTGAATTCCTAGGCTGGGAGCAGTACTTC
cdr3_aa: CASSEFLGWEQYF

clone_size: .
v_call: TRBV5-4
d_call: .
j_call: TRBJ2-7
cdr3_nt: TGTGCCAGCAGCGGAGTGCTAGCTTCTGACTACGAGCAGTACTTC
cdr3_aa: CASSGVLASDYEQYF

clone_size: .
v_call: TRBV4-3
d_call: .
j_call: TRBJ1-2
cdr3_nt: TGCGCCAGCAGCCAAGGACACCCTACTAACTATGGCTACACCTTC
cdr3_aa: CASSQGHPTNYGYTF

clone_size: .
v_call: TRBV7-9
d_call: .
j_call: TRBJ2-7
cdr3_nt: TGTGCCAGCAGCTCACAGGCAGGGGACGTCAACGAGCAGTACTTC
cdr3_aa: CASSSQAGDVNEQYF

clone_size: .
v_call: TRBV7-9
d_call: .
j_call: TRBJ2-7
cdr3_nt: TGTGCCAGCAGTCATACAGGGTGGGGTTCCTACGAGCAGTACTTC
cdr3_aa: CASSHTGWGSYEQYF

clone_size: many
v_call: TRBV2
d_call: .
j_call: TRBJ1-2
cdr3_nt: TGTGCCAGCAGCGCAAGCGGGGAAGGTTATGGCTACACCTTC
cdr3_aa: CASSASGEGYGYTF

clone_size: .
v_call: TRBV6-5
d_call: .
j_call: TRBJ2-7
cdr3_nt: TGTGCCAGCAGGAGGACAGCGAGCTCCTACGAGCAGTACTTC
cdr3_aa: CASRRTASSYEQYF